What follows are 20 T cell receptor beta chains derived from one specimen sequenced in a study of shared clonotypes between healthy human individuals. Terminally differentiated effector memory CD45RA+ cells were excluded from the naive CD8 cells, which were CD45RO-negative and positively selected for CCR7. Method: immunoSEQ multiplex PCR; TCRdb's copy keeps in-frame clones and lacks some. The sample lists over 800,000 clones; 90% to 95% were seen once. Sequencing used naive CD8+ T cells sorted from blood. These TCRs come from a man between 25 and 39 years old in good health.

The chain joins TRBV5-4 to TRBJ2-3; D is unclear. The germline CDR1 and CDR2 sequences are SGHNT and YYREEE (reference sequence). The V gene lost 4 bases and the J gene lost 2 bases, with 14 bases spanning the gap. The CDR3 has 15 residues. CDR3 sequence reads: CASSEGYRITDTQYF. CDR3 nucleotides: TGTGCCAGCAGCGAAGGTTACAGAATCACAGATACGCAGTATTTT.

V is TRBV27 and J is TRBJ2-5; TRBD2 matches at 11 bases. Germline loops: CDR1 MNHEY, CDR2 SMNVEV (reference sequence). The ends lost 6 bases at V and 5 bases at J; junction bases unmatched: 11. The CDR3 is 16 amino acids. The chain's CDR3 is CASSHTSGSPGETQYF. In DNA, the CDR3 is TGTGCCAGCAGCCATACTAGCGGGAGCCCCGGGGAGACCCAGTACTTC.

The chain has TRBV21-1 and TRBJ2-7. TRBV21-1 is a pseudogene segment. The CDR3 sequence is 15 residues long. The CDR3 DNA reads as TGTGCCAGCACCAAAATTGGGATCAGCTCCTACGAGCAGTACTTC. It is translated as CASTKIGISSYEQYF.

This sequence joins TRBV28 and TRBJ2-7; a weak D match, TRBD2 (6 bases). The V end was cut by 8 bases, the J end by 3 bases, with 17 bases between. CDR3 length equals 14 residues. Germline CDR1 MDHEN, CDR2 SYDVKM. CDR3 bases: TGTGCCAGCGCGCGGGGTCGGTTCGACTACGAGCAGTACTTC. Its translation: CASARGRFDYEQYF.

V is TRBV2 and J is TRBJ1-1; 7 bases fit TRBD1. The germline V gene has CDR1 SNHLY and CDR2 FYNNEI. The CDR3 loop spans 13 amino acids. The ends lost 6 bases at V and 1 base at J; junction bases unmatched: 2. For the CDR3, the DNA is TGTGCCAGCAGGGACAGGTCGAACACTGAAGCTTTCTTT. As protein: CASRDRSNTEAFF.

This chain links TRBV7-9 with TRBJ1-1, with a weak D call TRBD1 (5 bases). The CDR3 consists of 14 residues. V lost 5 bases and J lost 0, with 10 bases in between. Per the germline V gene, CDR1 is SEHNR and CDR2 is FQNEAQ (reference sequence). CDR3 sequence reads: CASSKGTLNTEAFF. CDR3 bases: TGTGCCAGCAGCAAAGGGACGTTGAACACTGAAGCTTTCTTT. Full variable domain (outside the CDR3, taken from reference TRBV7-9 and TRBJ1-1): DTGVSQNPRHKITKRGQNVTFRCDPISEHNRLYWYRQTLGQGPEFLTYFQNEAQLEKSRLLSDRFSAERPKGSFSTLEIQRTEQGDSAMYLCASSKGTLNTEAFFGQGTRLTVV.

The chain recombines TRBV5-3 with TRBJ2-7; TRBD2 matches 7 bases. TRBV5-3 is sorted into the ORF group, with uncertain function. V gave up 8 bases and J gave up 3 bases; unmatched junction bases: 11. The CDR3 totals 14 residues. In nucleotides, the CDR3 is TGTGCCAGCAGCCCCGGGACTAATGACTACGAGCAGTACTTC. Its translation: CASSPGTNDYEQYF.

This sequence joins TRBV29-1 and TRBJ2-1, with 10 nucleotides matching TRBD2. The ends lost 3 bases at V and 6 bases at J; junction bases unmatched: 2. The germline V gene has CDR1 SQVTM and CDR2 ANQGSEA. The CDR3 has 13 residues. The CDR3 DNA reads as TGCAGCGTTGAGGTAGCGGGAGGCAATGAGCAGTTCTTC. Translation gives CSVEVAGGNEQFF.

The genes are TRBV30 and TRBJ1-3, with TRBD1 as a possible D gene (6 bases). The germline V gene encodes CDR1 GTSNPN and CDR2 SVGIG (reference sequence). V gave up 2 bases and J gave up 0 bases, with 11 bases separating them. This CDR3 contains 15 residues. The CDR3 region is CAWSLGQSSGNTIYF. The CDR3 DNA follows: TGTGCCTGGAGTTTAGGACAGAGCTCTGGAAACACCATATATTTT.

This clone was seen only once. DNA of the CDR3: TGTGCCAGCAGTTTATTTAGGTTGGAGACCCAGTACTTC. It codes for CASSLFRLETQYF. V usage is TRBV28 and J usage is TRBJ2-5; unclear D gene. The ends were cut back, 1 base at V and 5 bases at J, with 8 bases in the middle. This CDR3 region has 13 residues. Per germline, CDR1 MDHEN and CDR2 SYDVKM.

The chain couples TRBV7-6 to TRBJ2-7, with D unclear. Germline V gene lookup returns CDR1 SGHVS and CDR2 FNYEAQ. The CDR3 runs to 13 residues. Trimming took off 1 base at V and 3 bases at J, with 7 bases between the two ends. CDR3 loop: CASSLDRIYEQYF. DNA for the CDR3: TGTGCCAGCAGCTTAGACCGCATCTACGAGCAGTACTTC.

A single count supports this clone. This CDR3 is CASSDPGQGREKLFF. DNA of the CDR3: TGTGCCAGCAGCGATCCGGGACAGGGGCGAGAAAAACTGTTTTTT. The chain employs TRBV7-9 and TRBJ1-4, with 10 bases aligning to TRBD1. CDR1 and CDR2 (germline): SEHNR, FQNEAQ (reference sequence). Unmatched junction bases numbered 8, after V lost 5 bases and J lost 8 bases. The CDR3 loop spans 15 amino acids.

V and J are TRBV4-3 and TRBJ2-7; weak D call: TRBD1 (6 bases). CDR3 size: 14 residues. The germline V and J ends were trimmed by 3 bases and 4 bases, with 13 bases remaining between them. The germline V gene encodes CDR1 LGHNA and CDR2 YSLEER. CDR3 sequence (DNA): TGCGCCAGCAGCCATTTTGTAGGGGGTTACGAGCAGTACTTC. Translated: CASSHFVGGYEQYF.

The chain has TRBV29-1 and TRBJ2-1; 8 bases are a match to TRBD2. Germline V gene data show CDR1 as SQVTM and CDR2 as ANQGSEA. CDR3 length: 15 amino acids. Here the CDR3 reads CASGKDSGSLGEQFF. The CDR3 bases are TGCGCGTCGGGAAAGGACAGCGGGAGTCTTGGTGAGCAGTTCTTC.

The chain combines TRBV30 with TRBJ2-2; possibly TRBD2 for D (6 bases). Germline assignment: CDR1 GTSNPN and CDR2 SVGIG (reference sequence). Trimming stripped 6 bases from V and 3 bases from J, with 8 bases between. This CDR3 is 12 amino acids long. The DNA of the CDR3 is TGTGCCTGCACGGGAGACACCGGGGAGCTGTTTTTT. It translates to CACTGDTGELFF. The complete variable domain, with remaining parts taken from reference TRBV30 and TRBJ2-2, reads SQTIHQWPATLVQPVGSPLSLECTVEGTSNPNLYWYRQAAGRGLQLLFYSVGIGQISSEVPQNLSASRPQDRQFILSSKKLLLSDSGFYLCACTGDTGELFFGEGSRLTVL.

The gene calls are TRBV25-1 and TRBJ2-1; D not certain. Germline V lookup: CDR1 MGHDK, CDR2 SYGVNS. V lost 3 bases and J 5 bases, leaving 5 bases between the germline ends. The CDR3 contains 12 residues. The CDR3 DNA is TGTGCCAGCAGTGACTACCACAATGAGCAGTTCTTC. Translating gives CASSDYHNEQFF.

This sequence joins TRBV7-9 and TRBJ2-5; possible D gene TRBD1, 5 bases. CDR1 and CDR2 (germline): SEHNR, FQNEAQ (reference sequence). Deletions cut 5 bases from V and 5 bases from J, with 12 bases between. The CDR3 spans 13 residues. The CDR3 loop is CASSPRDEETQYF. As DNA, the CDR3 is TGTGCCAGCAGCCCCAGGGATGAGGAGACCCAGTACTTC.

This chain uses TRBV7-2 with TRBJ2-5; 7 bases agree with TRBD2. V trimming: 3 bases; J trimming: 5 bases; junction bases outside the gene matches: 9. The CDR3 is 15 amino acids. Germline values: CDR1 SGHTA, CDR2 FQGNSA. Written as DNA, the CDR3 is TGTGCCAGCAGCTTGGATACTAGCGTCGGGGAGACCCAGTACTTC. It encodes CASSLDTSVGETQYF.

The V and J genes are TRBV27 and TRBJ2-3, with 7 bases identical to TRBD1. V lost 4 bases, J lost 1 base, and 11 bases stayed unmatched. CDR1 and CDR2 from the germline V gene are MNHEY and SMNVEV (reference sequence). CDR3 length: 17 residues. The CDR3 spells CASSSEQGFYGTDTQYF. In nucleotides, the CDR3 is TGTGCCAGCAGTTCAGAACAGGGGTTTTATGGCACAGATACGCAGTATTTT.

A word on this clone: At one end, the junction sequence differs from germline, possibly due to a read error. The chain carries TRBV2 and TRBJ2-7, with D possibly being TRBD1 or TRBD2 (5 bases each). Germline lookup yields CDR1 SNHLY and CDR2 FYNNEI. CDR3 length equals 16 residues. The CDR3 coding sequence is TGTGCCAGCAGGGGAGACAGAGCACATCCCTCCGACGAGCAGTACTTC. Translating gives CASRGDRAHPSDEQYF. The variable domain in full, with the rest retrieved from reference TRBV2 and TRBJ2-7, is EPEVTQTPSHQVTQMGQEVILRCVPISNHLYFYWYRQILGQKVEFLVSFYNNEISEKSEIFDDQFSVERPDGSNFTLKIRSTKLEDSAMYFCASRGDRAHPSDEQYFGPGTRLTVT.